The 8 T cell receptor beta chains listed next were all sequenced from one sample in a study of response to subunit inactivated influenza vaccine. TCRdb itself ran the RT-PCR reads through MiXCR, one entry per CDR3 protein. The sample has about 310,000 distinct CDR3 sequences, 20% to 25% seen once. The sequencing here drew on PBMCs from blood, taken roughly 20 months after vaccination. Receptors originate from a man between 50 and 75 years old who received an inactivated influenza vaccine.

This clonotype was recorded a few times. This chain links TRBV11-2 with TRBJ1-4; D uncertain. The CDR3 contains 15 residues. Germline V gene sequence: CDR1 SGHAT, CDR2 FQNNGV. Between the trimmed V and J ends, which lost 5 bases and 0 bases, there was a span of 10 bases. CDR3 amino acids: CASSGYTATNEKLFF. CDR3 in DNA: TGTGCCAGCAGCGGCTACACAGCAACTAATGAAAAACTGTTTTTT.

This clonotype was counted a few times. V and J are TRBV5-1 and TRBJ1-1, with a weak D call TRBD1 (5 bases). Germline CDR1 SGHRS, CDR2 YFSETQ. The V end was cut by 1 base, the J end by 8 bases, with 12 bases between. The CDR3 sequence is 13 residues long. For the CDR3, the DNA is TGCGCCAGCAGCTTGAGTCAGGGTGGGGAAGCTTTCTTT. Protein product: CASSLSQGGEAFF.

This rearrangement joins TRBV20-1 to TRBJ2-3; D is ambiguous. The CDR3 totals 12 residues. V lost 3 bases and J lost 1, with 5 bases in between. Germline CDR1 is DFQATT and CDR2 is SNEGSKA (reference sequence). Here the CDR3 reads CSASPGTDTQYF. The CDR3 DNA sequence: TGCAGTGCTAGTCCCGGCACAGATACGCAGTATTTT.

The chain carries TRBV20-1 and TRBJ2-7; D gene uncertain. The CDR3 contains 12 residues. The V end lost 1 base, the J end lost 2 bases, and 6 bases lay between the germline ends. Per germline, CDR1 DFQATT and CDR2 SNEGSKA (reference sequence). This chain's CDR3 is CSARVQAYEQYF. The DNA for the CDR3 is TGCAGTGCTAGAGTACAAGCCTACGAGCAGTACTTC.

This clonotype was observed a few times. V gene TRBV19 combines with J gene TRBJ2-3; D gene ambiguous. This CDR3 contains 14 residues. Germline V gene lookup returns CDR1 LNHDA and CDR2 SQIVND (reference sequence). V lost 5 bases to trimming and J lost 4 bases, with 13 bases between them. The CDR3 nucleotides are TGTGCCAGTAGTCCCCGGTCCCGCGCAGATACGCAGTATTTT. Protein sequence: CASSPRSRADTQYF.

The chain is built from TRBV19 and TRBJ1-5; tentatively, D is TRBD1 (5 bases). V was cut by 8 bases and J by 0 bases, with 8 bases left in between. The length of the CDR3 is 13 residues. The germline V gene encodes CDR1 LNHDA and CDR2 SQIVND (reference sequence). CDR3 sequence (DNA): TGTGCCAGTGCTGACAGTAGCAATCAGCCCCAGCATTTT. Amino acids: CASADSSNQPQHF.

The genes are TRBV27 and TRBJ1-5; D is undetermined. Germline loops: CDR1 MNHEY, CDR2 SMNVEV (reference sequence). V was trimmed by 4 bases and J by 4 bases, leaving 8 bases between them. The CDR3 is made up of 13 amino acids. Here the CDR3 reads CASSSKNNQPQHF. For the CDR3, the DNA is TGTGCCAGCAGTTCTAAGAATAATCAGCCCCAGCATTTT.

Only a few counts were recorded for this clonotype. The genes are TRBV6-5 and TRBJ2-2, with 9 nucleotides matching TRBD2. The junction had 6 bases not matched to a gene; V was cut back by 0 bases and J by 4 bases. Germline V lookup: CDR1 MNHEY, CDR2 SVGAGI. The CDR3 extends over 17 amino acids. The CDR3 DNA follows: TGTGCCAGCAGTTACTCGACGCGGGGGGGCCCCACCGGGGAGCTGTTTTTT. Translated, it gives CASSYSTRGGPTGELFF.